The 2 T cell receptor beta chains listed next were all sequenced from one sample in a study of blood T cell repertoires in COVID-19 (dated by TCRdb to 2019 to 2021). The protocol used for the library was the immunoSEQ multiplex PCR assay. Entries here come from immuneACCESS through TCRdb and include only in-frame sequences with V and J called. Some clones fail to appear in such tables; in the studies checked, an unresolved V gene covers under half of the shortfall, and the cause of the remainder is unknown. This sample has 150,000 to 200,000 clones in its table, and approximately 80% of those were observed once. Less than 2% of the sample comes from the top ten. The source material was peripheral blood. These receptors all come from a human donor in a cohort sampled during active COVID-19.

J is TRBJ1-5 and V is TRBV6-6; a possible D gene is TRBD1 (5 bases). The CDR3 extends over 15 amino acids. The V gene lost 0 bases and the J gene lost 2 bases, with 8 bases spanning the gap. From germline, CDR1 is MNHNY and CDR2 SVGAGI (reference sequence). As DNA, the CDR3 is TGTGCCAGCAGTTACTCCAGGGAGGGCAATCAGCCCCAGCATTTT. Residues: CASSYSREGNQPQHF.

Only a few counts were recorded for this clone. V is TRBV4-1 and J is TRBJ2-1, with D maybe TRBD2 (6 bases). V was clipped by 0 bases and J by 0 bases, with 18 bases between them. There are 19 residues in the CDR3. Germline V CDR1 and CDR2: MGHRA, YSYEKL. The CDR3 sequence: CASSQDNLGGASSYNEQFF. The CDR3, as DNA: TGCGCCAGCAGCCAAGACAATCTGGGCGGGGCTAGCTCCTACAATGAGCAGTTCTTC.